Below are 19 T cell receptor beta chains sequenced from a single sample in a study of cytomegalovirus exposure and HLA in healthy donors. A multiplex PCR was run with 60 Vbeta primers and 13 Jbeta primers. Repertoires were generated with immunoSEQ multiplex PCR, while TCRdb's copy carries only in-frame clones and drops some. The sample has 100,000 or so clones, about 81% seen once; the top ten hold 1.4%. The sample consisted of PBMCs. The receptor source for this set is a man aged 35 to 55 in good health and CMV-seronegative.

The chain couples TRBV7-2 to TRBJ1-6; a weak D match, TRBD1 (6 bases). Germline V lookup: CDR1 SGHTA, CDR2 FQGNSA. This CDR3 has 15 amino acids. With 3 bases removed from V and 3 bases from J, the gap between germline ends came to 9 bases. The CDR3 DNA sequence: TGTGCCAGCAGCTTCAGGGGCATCTATAATTCACCCCTCCACTTT. Amino acids: CASSFRGIYNSPLHF.

The V gene is TRBV28, the J gene TRBJ1-6, with D unresolved. V lost 2 bases and J lost 7, with 9 bases in between. CDR1 and CDR2 from the germline V gene are MDHEN and SYDVKM. The CDR3 runs to 14 residues. The CDR3, as DNA: TGTGCCAGCAGTTTAGGCGGGTACAATTCACCCCTCCACTTT. It translates to CASSLGGYNSPLHF.

This chain uses TRBV5-4 with TRBJ2-3; 7 bases align to TRBD2. Germline assignment: CDR1 SGHNT and CDR2 YYREEE (reference sequence). The J segment lost 4 bases and the V segment lost 3 bases, leaving 11 bases of the junction unmatched. There are 16 residues in the CDR3. The CDR3, as DNA: TGTGCCAGCAGCTGGGAAGCGGGGCGGGGTGCAGATACGCAGTATTTT. Its translation: CASSWEAGRGADTQYF.

V is TRBV5-4 and J is TRBJ2-2; TRBD1 aligns across 9 bases. CDR3 length: 13 residues. Germline V lookup: CDR1 SGHNT, CDR2 YYREEE (reference sequence). After removal of 4 bases from V and 7 bases from J, the junction contained 2 bases not matched to a gene. CDR3 DNA: TGTGCCAGCAGCCGACAGGGGGTCGGGGAGCTGTTTTTT. As protein: CASSRQGVGELFF. Drawing the rest from reference TRBV5-4 and TRBJ2-2, the complete variable domain is ETGVTQSPTHLIKTRGQQVTLRCSSQSGHNTVSWYQQALGQGPQFIFQYYREEENGRGNFPPRFSGLQFPNYSSELNVNALELDDSALYLCASSRQGVGELFFGEGSRLTVL.

The chain employs TRBV15 and TRBJ2-7; 11 bases are shared with TRBD1. The CDR3 loop spans 15 amino acids. Germline V lookup: CDR1 LNHNV, CDR2 YYDKDF (reference sequence). With V trimmed by 6 bases and J by 3 bases, 7 bases remained unmatched. The CDR3 DNA reads as TGTGCCACCAGACCCGGACAGGGGGCTGACTACGAGCAGTACTTC. It specifies CATRPGQGADYEQYF.

J is TRBJ2-3 and V is TRBV5-1; maybe TRBD2 (6 bases). From germline, CDR1 is SGHRS and CDR2 YFSETQ. CDR3 length: 16 amino acids. V lost 2 bases to trimming and J lost 2 bases, with 15 bases between them. The CDR3 DNA is TGCGCCAGCAGCTTTCCTCCGGGGGATCACACAGATACGCAGTATTTT. Encoded protein: CASSFPPGDHTDTQYF.

A few counts support this clone. This sequence joins TRBV11-2 and TRBJ2-2; TRBD1 matches at 8 bases. CDR1 and CDR2 from the germline V gene are SGHAT and FQNNGV. V was pared by 1 base and J by 2 bases, with 6 bases of the junction left unmatched. The CDR3 spans 17 residues. The CDR3 region is CASSLGPGQDNTGELFF. CDR3 DNA sequence: TGTGCCAGCAGCTTAGGCCCGGGACAGGACAACACCGGGGAGCTGTTTTTT.

V is TRBV6-6 and J is TRBJ1-2; D unclear. V was cut by 2 bases and J by 3 bases, with 7 bases left in between. Germline CDR1 is MNHNY and CDR2 is SVGAGI (reference sequence). The length of the CDR3 is 13 residues. CDR3: CASSYGGDYGYTF. Here the CDR3 DNA reads TGTGCCAGCAGTTACGGCGGGGACTATGGCTACACCTTC.

This clone has a single count. The V call is TRBV2, the J call TRBJ1-3; D ambiguous. CDR3 length equals 14 residues. The V and J ends lost 5 bases and 3 bases respectively, with 11 bases between them. From germline, CDR1 is SNHLY and CDR2 FYNNEI. In DNA form, the CDR3 reads TGTGCCAGCAGTCTGAGACAAGGTGGAAACACCATATATTTT. This encodes CASSLRQGGNTIYF.

This chain uses TRBV27 with TRBJ2-1; 9 bases line up with TRBD2. The CDR3 is made up of 17 amino acids. V shed 5 bases, J shed 7 bases, and the junction held 15 bases outside the gene matches. The germline V gene encodes CDR1 MNHEY and CDR2 SMNVEV (reference sequence). In nucleotides, the CDR3 is TGTGCCAGCAGTGATAGCGGGGGCCTAGACTTTTCTAATGAGCAGTTCTTC. Protein: CASSDSGGLDFSNEQFF.

CDR3 region: CAAGGGNTIYF. The CDR3 DNA follows: TGTGCCGCCGGGGGAGGAAACACCATATATTTT. V usage is TRBV28 and J usage is TRBJ1-3; tentatively, D is TRBD1 (5 bases). CDR3 size: 11 residues. Germline values: CDR1 MDHEN, CDR2 SYDVKM. Trimming stripped 11 bases from V and 4 bases from J, with 9 bases between.

V is TRBV6-1 and J is TRBJ1-5; D perhaps matches TRBD1 (5 bases). Germline assignment: CDR1 MNHNS and CDR2 SASEGT. V was trimmed by 4 bases and J by 0 bases, leaving 13 bases between them. This CDR3 is 16 amino acids long. DNA for the CDR3: TGTGCCAGCAGTGCCAGGGAATGGGGTAGCAATCAGCCCCAGCATTTT. Its translation: CASSAREWGSNQPQHF.

The rearrangement joins TRBV6-1 to TRBJ1-1; TRBD1 matches 11 bases. This CDR3 is 15 amino acids long. Unmatched junction bases numbered 3, after V lost 3 bases and J lost 3 bases. Per the germline V gene, CDR1 is MNHNS and CDR2 is SASEGT. The CDR3: CASSDRTGGHTEAFF. Here the CDR3 DNA reads TGTGCCAGCAGTGACCGGACAGGGGGCCACACTGAAGCTTTCTTT.

The chain carries TRBV6-6 and TRBJ2-1; weak D call: TRBD1 (6 bases). V lost 8 bases to trimming and J lost 7 bases, with 18 bases between them. Germline CDR1 reads MNHNY; CDR2 reads SVGAGI (reference sequence). The CDR3 covers 14 residues. CDR3 bases: TGTGCCAGCCGGTCGCAGGGGCAGTCGAATGAGCAGTTCTTC. Its protein product is CASRSQGQSNEQFF.

This clone was observed a single time. This chain's CDR3 is CASSFLASGEHTQYF. In DNA form, the CDR3 reads TGTGCCAGCAGCTTCCTGGCTAGCGGGGAACATACGCAGTATTTT. The chain couples TRBV7-3 to TRBJ2-3, with 9 bases fitting TRBD2. This CDR3 has 15 amino acids. Per germline, CDR1 SGHTA and CDR2 FQGTGA. The ends lost 3 bases at V and 7 bases at J; junction bases unmatched: 8.

The rearrangement uses TRBV4-3 and TRBJ1-6; 7 nucleotides line up with TRBD1. With 5 bases clipped from V and 3 bases from J, the junction kept 4 bases outside the gene matches. Germline V gene data show CDR1 as LGHNA and CDR2 as YSLEER. CDR3 length equals 15 residues. The CDR3 is CASSSSGGYNSPLHF. As DNA, the CDR3 is TGCGCCAGCAGCTCTTCAGGGGGCTATAATTCACCCCTCCACTTT.

Points on this clone: Compared with germline, one end of the junction differs, possibly owing to a read error. V gene TRBV13 combines with J gene TRBJ2-3; 14 bases are shared with TRBD2. CDR3 length equals 19 residues. Germline V lookup: CDR1 PRHDT, CDR2 FYEKMQ (reference sequence). The CDR3 coding sequence is TGTGCCGGCAGCGCGGGACTAGCGGGGGCTCTTTTGGGCACAGATACGCAGTATTTT. Protein: CAGSAGLAGALLGTDTQYF.

The rearrangement joins TRBV11-3 to TRBJ2-7, with 11 bases lining up with TRBD1. Trimming at V came to 0 bases and at J to 5 bases, leaving 12 bases not matched to a gene. Germline V gene data show CDR1 as SGHNT and CDR2 as YENEEA. The CDR3 has 18 residues. The CDR3 protein is CASSLEVRTGGCIDEQYF. The CDR3 DNA reads TGTGCCAGCAGCTTAGAGGTCCGGACAGGGGGCTGTATAGACGAGCAGTACTTC.

The chain links TRBV5-1 to TRBJ2-2; TRBD1 might be the D (6 bases). Trimming took 4 bases from V and 7 from J, leaving 17 bases between them. The CDR3 is 15 amino acids. Germline V CDR1 and CDR2: SGHRS, YFSETQ. The CDR3 loop reads CASSAAAGAGGELFF. CDR3 DNA sequence: TGCGCCAGCAGCGCCGCAGCAGGGGCAGGCGGGGAGCTGTTTTTT.